The clone carrying this T cell receptor (beta chain) was recorded once. The antigen remains unidentified. This CDR3 spans 14 amino acids. Germline V gene sequence: CDR1 SGHNT, CDR2 YYREEE (reference sequence). The ends were cut back, 4 bases at V and 3 bases at J, with 14 bases in the middle. The source of the sample is a study of T cell responses to AZD1222 COVID-19 vaccine. Study results and limitations: Reports say nearly half of spike-specific TCRs go after unmutated variant regions. There were mostly white British donors and more females than males, and clonal diversity was possibly underestimated.

Profiled with immunoSEQ multiplex PCR; TCRdb holds only in-frame clones, not every one. Of approximately 150,000 clones listed, about 92% are singletons. The sample here was peripheral blood, taken 28 days after the second AZD1222 dose. The V and J genes are TRBV5-4 and TRBJ2-7; D remains unclear. The TCR sequence derives from an adult who received the AZD1222 COVID-19 vaccine. The CDR3, as DNA: TGTGCCAGCAGCCCACGAGACCAAAACTACGAGCAGTACTTC. Translating gives CASSPRDQNYEQYF.